This T cell receptor beta chain came from a study of T cell repertoires in cytomegalovirus infection. The wider study: Selected CMV epitopes included recently identified HLA-C-restricted ones as well as well-studied HLA-B-restricted ones. TCR beta signatures that were public indicated CMV infection and matching HLA type.

TCRdb re-derived calls from the reads in MiXCR, one entry per CDR3 protein. Among about 130,000 distinct CDR3 sequences listed, more than 30% were seen once. Notes on the study in general: The study identified carriers of CMV plus the relevant HLA from cumulative public TCR beta family frequency. CMV-specific TCR beta clonotypes restricted by HLA-C dominated the ex vivo response.

For this clonotype: What it recognizes is unknown.

V was pared by 6 bases and J by 5 bases, with 14 bases between. Germline loops: CDR1 MNHEY, CDR2 SVGEGT. The CDR3 is 14 residues long. This sequence was found in a human donor in good health (CMV status not recorded). Some clones in this sample may be carry-over from other donors' samples. This chain links TRBV6-2 or TRBV6-3 with TRBJ1-5; no reliable D call. The material sequenced was CD8+ T cells from cultured PBMCs, taken from culture after CMV antigen stimulation. CDR3 sequence (DNA): TGTGCCAGCAGGGACGGAGCTTATTATCAGCCCCAGCATTTT. This gives the protein CASRDGAYYQPQHF.